Listed below are T cell receptor beta chains from one sample, sequenced in a study of control samples from healthy donors and cancer patients. Profiled with immunoSEQ multiplex PCR; TCRdb holds only in-frame clones, not every one. The sample has about 150,000 clones; approximately 93% are singletons. The material sequenced was blood. All receptors come from a man between 18 and 35 years old in good health. Each CDR3 is given with its conserved first and last residue. A D gene is named only where the DNA matches it firmly. Size tells how often a clone was seen (once, few, many) or the class of an expanded clone, and some rows leave it out.

CDR3nt: TGTGCCAGCAGCCCAGGGGGTTGGGTAAATCCAGATACGCAGTATTTT
CDR3aa: CASSPGGWVNPDTQYF
abundance: -
v_gene: TRBV7-6
j_gene: TRBJ2-3
d_gene: TRBD1

CDR3nt: TGTGCCAGCAGTGAATATAAACCGGACCCGCCGGGGAATGAGCAGTTCTTC
CDR3aa: CASSEYKPDPPGNEQFF
abundance: -
v_gene: TRBV25-1
j_gene: TRBJ2-1
d_gene: -

CDR3nt: TGTGCCAGCAGCCAAGACAACAGGTTCTACGAGCAGTACTTC
CDR3aa: CASSQDNRFYEQYF
abundance: -
v_gene: TRBV4-2
j_gene: TRBJ2-7
d_gene: -

CDR3nt: TGTGCCAGCAGCTCCGGGACAGGGAGTACTGAAGCTTTCTTT
CDR3aa: CASSSGTGSTEAFF
abundance: -
v_gene: TRBV7-9
j_gene: TRBJ1-1
d_gene: TRBD1

CDR3nt: TGTGCCAGCTCACCACTATCGGGTCGGGGCTCCTACGAGCAGTACTTC
CDR3aa: CASSPLSGRGSYEQYF
abundance: -
v_gene: TRBV18
j_gene: TRBJ2-7
d_gene: -

CDR3nt: TGTGCCAGCGGGGGGACTAGCAGGGGCTGGAATGAGCAGTTCTTC
CDR3aa: CASGGTSRGWNEQFF
abundance: -
v_gene: TRBV9
j_gene: TRBJ2-1
d_gene: TRBD2

CDR3nt: TGTGCCAGCTCACCCCAACTAGCGGGGGGGTCAGATACGCAGTATTTT
CDR3aa: CASSPQLAGGSDTQYF
abundance: once
v_gene: TRBV18
j_gene: TRBJ2-3
d_gene: TRBD2

CDR3nt: TGTGCCAGCAGCTTTGTAGGCTCTGGAAACACCATATATTTT
CDR3aa: CASSFVGSGNTIYF
abundance: -
v_gene: TRBV13
j_gene: TRBJ1-3
d_gene: -

CDR3nt: TGTGCCTGGAGGTCGATAGATGCCACTGAAGCTTTCTTT
CDR3aa: CAWRSIDATEAFF
abundance: -
v_gene: TRBV30
j_gene: TRBJ1-1
d_gene: -

CDR3nt: TGTGCCAGCTCACCATCGGGACTTAGCTCCTACGAGCAGTACTTC
CDR3aa: CASSPSGLSSYEQYF
abundance: -
v_gene: TRBV18
j_gene: TRBJ2-7
d_gene: -

CDR3nt: TGTGCCAGTAGTATAGCCACACTCCGGGACAGTCCCTACAATGAGCAGTTCTTC
CDR3aa: CASSIATLRDSPYNEQFF
abundance: -
v_gene: TRBV19
j_gene: TRBJ2-1
d_gene: TRBD1

CDR3nt: TGTGCCAGCAGCTTAGATGTGCCTTCTGAAGCTTTCTTT
CDR3aa: CASSLDVPSEAFF
abundance: -
v_gene: TRBV11-2
j_gene: TRBJ1-1
d_gene: -

CDR3nt: TGTGCCAGCAGAAGACGGCAGGGGCCCTACGAGCAGTACTTC
CDR3aa: CASRRRQGPYEQYF
abundance: -
v_gene: TRBV7-2
j_gene: TRBJ2-7
d_gene: -

CDR3nt: TGTGCCAGCATCGGCGAGAGGGGAGTCTCCTACGAGCAGTACTTC
CDR3aa: CASIGERGVSYEQYF
abundance: -
v_gene: TRBV6-5
j_gene: TRBJ2-7
d_gene: -